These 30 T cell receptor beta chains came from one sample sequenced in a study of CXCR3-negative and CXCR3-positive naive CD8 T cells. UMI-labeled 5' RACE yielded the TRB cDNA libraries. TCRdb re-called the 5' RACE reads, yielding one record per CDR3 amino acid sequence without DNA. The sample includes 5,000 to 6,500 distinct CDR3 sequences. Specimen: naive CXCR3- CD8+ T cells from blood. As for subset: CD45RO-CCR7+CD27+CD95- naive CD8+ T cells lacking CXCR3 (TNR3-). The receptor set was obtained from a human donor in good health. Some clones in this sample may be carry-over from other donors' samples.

The CDR3 region is CSGENPPDTQYF. V and J are TRBV29-1 and TRBJ2-3; TCRdb proposes TRBD2, but this gene call is untestable without DNA. CDR1 is SQVTM, CDR2 ANQGSEA, per germline. The CDR3 is 12 amino acids.

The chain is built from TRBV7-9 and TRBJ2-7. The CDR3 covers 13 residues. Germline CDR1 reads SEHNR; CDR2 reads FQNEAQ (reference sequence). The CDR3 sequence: CASSYGDSYEQYF.

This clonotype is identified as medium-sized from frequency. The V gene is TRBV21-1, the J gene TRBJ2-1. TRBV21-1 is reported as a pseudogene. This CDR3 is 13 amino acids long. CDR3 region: CASPKFSYNEQFF.

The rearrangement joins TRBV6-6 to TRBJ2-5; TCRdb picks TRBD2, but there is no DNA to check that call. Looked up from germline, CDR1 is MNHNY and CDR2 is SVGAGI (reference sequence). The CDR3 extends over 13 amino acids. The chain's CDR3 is CASNGPLKETQYF.

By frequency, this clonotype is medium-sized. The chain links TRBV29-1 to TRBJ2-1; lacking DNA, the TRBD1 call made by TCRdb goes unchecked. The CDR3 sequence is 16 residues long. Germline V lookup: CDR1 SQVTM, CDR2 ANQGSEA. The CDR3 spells CSVEGARGMLANEQFF.

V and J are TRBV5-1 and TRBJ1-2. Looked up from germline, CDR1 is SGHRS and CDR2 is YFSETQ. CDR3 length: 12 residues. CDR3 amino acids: CASSLEGYGYTF.

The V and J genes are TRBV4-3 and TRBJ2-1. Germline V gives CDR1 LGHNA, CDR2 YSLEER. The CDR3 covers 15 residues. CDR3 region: CASSQGLAPYNEQFF.

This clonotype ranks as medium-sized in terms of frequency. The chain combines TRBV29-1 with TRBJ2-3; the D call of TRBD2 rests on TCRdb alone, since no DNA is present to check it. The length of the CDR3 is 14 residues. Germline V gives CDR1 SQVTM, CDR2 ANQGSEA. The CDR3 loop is CSVPSTENTDTQYF.

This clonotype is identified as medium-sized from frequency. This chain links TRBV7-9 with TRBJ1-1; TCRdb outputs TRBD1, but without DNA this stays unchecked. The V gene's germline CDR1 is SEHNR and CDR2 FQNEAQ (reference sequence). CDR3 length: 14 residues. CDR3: CASSLGGTDTEAFF.

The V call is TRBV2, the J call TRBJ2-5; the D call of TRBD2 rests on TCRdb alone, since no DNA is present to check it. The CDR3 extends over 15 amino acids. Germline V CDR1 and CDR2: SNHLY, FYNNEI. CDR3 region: CASSEWLAGEETQYF.

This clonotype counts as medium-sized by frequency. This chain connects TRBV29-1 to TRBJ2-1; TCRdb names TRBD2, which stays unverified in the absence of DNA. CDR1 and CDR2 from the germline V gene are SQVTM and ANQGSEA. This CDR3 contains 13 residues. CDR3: CIVGSGSRNEQFF.

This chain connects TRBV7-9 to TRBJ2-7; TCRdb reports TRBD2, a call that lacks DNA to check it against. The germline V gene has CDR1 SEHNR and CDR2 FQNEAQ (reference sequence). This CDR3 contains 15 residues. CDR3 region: CASSLAGLAGYEQYF.

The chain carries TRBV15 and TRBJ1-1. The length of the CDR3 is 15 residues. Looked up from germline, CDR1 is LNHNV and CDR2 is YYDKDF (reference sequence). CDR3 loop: CATSSFEGGNTEAFF.

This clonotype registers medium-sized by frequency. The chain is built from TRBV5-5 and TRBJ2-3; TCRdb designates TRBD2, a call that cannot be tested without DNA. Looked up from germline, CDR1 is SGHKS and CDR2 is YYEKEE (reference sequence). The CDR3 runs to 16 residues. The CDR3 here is CASSLASGGVPDTQYF.

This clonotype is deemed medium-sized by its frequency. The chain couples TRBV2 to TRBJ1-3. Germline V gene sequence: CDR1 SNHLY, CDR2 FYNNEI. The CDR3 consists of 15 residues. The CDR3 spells CASSEWVRAGNTIYF.

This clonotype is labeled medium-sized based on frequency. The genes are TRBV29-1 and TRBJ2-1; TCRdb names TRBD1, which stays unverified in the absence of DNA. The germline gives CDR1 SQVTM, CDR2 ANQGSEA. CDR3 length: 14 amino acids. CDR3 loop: CSVIKGQGRNEQFF.

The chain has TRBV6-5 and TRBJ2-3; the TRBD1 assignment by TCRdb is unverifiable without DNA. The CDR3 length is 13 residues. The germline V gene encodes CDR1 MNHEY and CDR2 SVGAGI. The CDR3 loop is CASSFGATDTQYF.

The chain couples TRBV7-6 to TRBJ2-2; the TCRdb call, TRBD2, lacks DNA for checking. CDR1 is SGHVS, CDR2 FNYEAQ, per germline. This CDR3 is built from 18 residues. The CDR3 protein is CASSLFGTSGPNTGELFF.

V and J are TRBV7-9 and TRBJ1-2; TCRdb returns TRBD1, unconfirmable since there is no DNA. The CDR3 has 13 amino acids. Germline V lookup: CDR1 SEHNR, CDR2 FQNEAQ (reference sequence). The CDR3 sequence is CASSLGQGRGYTF.

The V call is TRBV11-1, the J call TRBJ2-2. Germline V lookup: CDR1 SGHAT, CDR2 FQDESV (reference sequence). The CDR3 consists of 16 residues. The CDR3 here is CASSLGSGGGTGELFF.

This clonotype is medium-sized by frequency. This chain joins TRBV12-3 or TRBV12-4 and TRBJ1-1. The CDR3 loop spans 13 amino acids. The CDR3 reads CASSVGENTEAFF.

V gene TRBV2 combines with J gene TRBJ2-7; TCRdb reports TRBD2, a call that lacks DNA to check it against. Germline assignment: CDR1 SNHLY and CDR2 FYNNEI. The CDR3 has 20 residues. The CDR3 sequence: CASSEAPLAGGFISRYEQYF.

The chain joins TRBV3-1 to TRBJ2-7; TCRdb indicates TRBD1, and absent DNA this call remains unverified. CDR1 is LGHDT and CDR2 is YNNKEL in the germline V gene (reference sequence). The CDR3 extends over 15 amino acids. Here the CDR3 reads CASSQDTGFLWEQYF.

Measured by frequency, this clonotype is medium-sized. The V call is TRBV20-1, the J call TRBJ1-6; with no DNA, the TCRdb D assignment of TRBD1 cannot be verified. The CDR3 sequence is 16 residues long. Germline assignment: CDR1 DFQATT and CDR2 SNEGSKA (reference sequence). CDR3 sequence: CSARETGVRLGSPLHF.

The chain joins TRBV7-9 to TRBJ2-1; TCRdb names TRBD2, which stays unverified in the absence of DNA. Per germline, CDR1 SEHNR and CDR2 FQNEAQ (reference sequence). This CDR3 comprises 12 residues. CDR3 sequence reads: CASSLAPQLQFF. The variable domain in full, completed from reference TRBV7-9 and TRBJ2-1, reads DTGVSQNPRHKITKRGQNVTFRCDPISEHNRLYWYRQTLGQGPEFLTYFQNEAQLEKSRLLSDRFSAERPKGSFSTLEIQRTEQGDSAMYLCASSLAPQLQFFGPGTRLTVL.

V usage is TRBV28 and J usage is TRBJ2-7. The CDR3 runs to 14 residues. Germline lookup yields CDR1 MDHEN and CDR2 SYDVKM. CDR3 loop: CASSLLDGYAEQYF.

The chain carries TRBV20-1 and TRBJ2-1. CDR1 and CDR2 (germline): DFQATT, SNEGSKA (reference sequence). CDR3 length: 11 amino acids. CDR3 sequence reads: CSALIYNEQFF.

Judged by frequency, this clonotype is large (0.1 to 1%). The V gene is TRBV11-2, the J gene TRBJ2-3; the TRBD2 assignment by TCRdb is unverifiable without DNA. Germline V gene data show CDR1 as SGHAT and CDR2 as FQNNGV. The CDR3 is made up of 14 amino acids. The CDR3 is CASSFGRGTDTQYF. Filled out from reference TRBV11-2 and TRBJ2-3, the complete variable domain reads EAGVAQSPRYKIIEKRQSVAFWCNPISGHATLYWYQQILGQGPKLLIQFQNNGVVDDSQLPKDRFSAERLKGVDSTLKIQPAKLEDSAVYLCASSFGRGTDTQYFGPGTRLTVL.

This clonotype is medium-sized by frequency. Here the CDR3 reads CASSFEQLRETQYF. This chain joins TRBV12-3 or TRBV12-4 and TRBJ2-5. The CDR3 covers 14 residues.

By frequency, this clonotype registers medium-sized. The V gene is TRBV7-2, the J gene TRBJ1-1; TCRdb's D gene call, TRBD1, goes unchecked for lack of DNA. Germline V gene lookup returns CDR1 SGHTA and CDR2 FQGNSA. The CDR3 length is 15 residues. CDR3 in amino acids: CASSILTGGRTEAFF.